The entry below describes one T cell receptor (beta chain). The data were obtained in a study of CD8 T cells in ankylosing spondylitis. Looked up from germline, CDR1 is MGHDK and CDR2 is SYGVNS. The CDR3 has 12 amino acids. The V and J ends lost 4 bases and 4 bases, in that order; junction bases with no gene match: 0. Libraries for TCR beta were made by quantitative 5'-RACE with molecular barcodes. TCRdb analysed the 5' RACE reads with MiXCR anew, one entry per CDR3 protein. The sample records around 150,000 distinct CDR3 sequences, under 45% being singletons. Sequencing was done on a sample of synovial fluid, either unsorted or a sorted T cell fraction (not recorded which). The TCR originated in a male donor with ankylosing spondylitis. This chain connects TRBV25-1 to TRBJ2-5; 7 nucleotides line up with TRBD2. Here the CDR3 reads CASSVAGETQYF. DNA for the CDR3: TGTGCCAGCAGTGTAGCGGGAGAGACCCAGTACTTC.